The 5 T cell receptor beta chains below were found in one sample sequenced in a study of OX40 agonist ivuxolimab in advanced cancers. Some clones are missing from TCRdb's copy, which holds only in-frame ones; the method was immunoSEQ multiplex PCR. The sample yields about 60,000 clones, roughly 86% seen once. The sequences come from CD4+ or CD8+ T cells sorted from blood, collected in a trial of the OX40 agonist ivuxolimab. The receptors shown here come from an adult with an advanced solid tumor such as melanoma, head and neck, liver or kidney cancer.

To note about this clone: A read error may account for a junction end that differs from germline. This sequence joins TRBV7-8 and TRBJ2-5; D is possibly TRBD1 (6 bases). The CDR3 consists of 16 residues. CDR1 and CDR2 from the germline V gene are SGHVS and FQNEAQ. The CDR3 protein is CASSLDGGRGQVTQYF. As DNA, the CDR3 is TGTGCCAGCAGCTTAGATGGGGGCAGGGGCCAAGTGACCCAGTACTTC.

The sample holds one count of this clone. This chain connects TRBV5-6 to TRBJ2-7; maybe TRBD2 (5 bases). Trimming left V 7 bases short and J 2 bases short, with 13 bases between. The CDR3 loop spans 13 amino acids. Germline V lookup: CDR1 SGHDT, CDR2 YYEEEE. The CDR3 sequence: CASGLSFPYEQYF. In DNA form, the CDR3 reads TGTGCCAGCGGACTCTCCTTTCCCTACGAGCAGTACTTC.

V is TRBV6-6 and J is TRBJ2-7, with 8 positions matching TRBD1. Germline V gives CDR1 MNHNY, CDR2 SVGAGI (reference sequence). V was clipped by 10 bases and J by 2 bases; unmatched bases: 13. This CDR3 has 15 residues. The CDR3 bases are TGTGCCACTGCCGGGGCGGACAGGGTTACCTACGAGCAGTACTTC. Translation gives CATAGADRVTYEQYF.

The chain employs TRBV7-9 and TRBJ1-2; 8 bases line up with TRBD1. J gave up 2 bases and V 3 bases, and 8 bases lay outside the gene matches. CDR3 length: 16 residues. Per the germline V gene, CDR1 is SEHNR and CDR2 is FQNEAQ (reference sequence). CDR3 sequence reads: CASSLSAGGENYGYTF. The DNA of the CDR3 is TGTGCCAGCAGCTTGAGCGCAGGGGGCGAGAACTATGGCTACACCTTC.

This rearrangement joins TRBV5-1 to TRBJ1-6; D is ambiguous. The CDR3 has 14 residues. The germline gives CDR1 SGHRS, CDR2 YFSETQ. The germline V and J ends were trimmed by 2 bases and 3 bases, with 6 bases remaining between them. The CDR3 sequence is CASSLPGYNSPLHF. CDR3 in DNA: TGCGCCAGCAGCTTACCAGGCTATAATTCACCCCTCCACTTT.